Presented here are 9 T cell receptor beta chains from one specimen sequenced in a study of control samples from healthy donors and cancer patients. Method: immunoSEQ multiplex PCR; TCRdb's copy keeps in-frame clones and lacks some. Among approximately 110,000 clones listed, approximately 90% were seen once. The material sequenced was blood. These receptors were taken from a woman younger than 35 in good health.

The V and J genes are TRBV2 and TRBJ2-2; D gene ambiguous. This CDR3 spans 15 amino acids. Germline V gives CDR1 SNHLY, CDR2 FYNNEI. Trimming pared 4 bases from V and 0 bases from J, leaving 9 bases between. The CDR3 DNA is TGTGCCAGCAGTGTACAAGGGACGAACACCGGGGAGCTGTTTTTT. Protein product: CASSVQGTNTGELFF.

This chain links TRBV6-2 or TRBV6-3 with TRBJ2-2; D not certain. The ends were cut back, 0 bases at V and 4 bases at J, with 15 bases in the middle. The CDR3 has 17 residues. The germline V gene has CDR1 MNHEY and CDR2 SVGEGT. CDR3 sequence (DNA): TGTGCCAGCAGTTACTCGAGATTTGGCGGAGTCACCGGGGAGCTGTTTTTT. Protein product: CASSYSRFGGVTGELFF.

The chain uses TRBV5-4 and TRBJ2-5; D gene ambiguous. V gave up 4 bases and J gave up 5 bases, with 18 bases separating them. The CDR3 consists of 15 residues. Per the germline V gene, CDR1 is SGHNT and CDR2 is YYREEE (reference sequence). CDR3 loop: CASSPRRSAVETQYF. For the CDR3, the DNA is TGTGCCAGCAGCCCCCGCAGGAGCGCCGTGGAGACCCAGTACTTC.

This chain connects TRBV2 to TRBJ1-5, with D tentatively TRBD1 (6 bases). V lost 7 bases and J lost 0, with 7 bases in between. CDR3 length: 13 residues. Germline CDR1 is SNHLY and CDR2 is FYNNEI. The CDR3 coding sequence is TGTGCCAGCAAGGGGGATAGCAATCAGCCCCAGCATTTT. It translates to CASKGDSNQPQHF.

A note on this clone: Distinct nucleotide sequences in the sample also encode this CDR3. V and J are TRBV7-2 and TRBJ1-2, with 9 bases that match TRBD1. V dropped 1 base and J dropped 5; count of bases not matched to a gene: 2. The CDR3 loop spans 14 amino acids. Germline V CDR1 and CDR2: SGHTA, FQGNSA. The CDR3 region has the DNA TGTGCCAGCAGCTTAGGGACAGGGGCGTATGGCTACACCTTC. This encodes CASSLGTGAYGYTF. Drawing the rest from reference TRBV7-2 and TRBJ1-2, the complete variable domain is GAGVSQSPSNKVTEKGKDVELRCDPISGHTALYWYRQSLGQGLEFLIYFQGNSAPDKSGLPSDRFSAERTGGSVSTLTIQRTQQEDSAVYLCASSLGTGAYGYTFGSGTRLTVV.

This clone occurred once. The rearrangement uses TRBV7-2 and TRBJ2-2, with a tentative D call TRBD2 (7 bases). This CDR3 spans 17 amino acids. In germline, CDR1 is SGHTA, CDR2 FQGNSA. V lost 6 bases and J 2 bases, leaving 19 bases between the germline ends. The CDR3 DNA reads as TGTGCCAGCAGTCCTACTAGAGGGGGGGTCAACACCGGGGAGCTGTTTTTT. This gives the protein CASSPTRGGVNTGELFF.

V is TRBV9 and J is TRBJ2-7; 7 nucleotides align to TRBD1. Germline V gene data show CDR1 as SGDLS and CDR2 as YYNGEE. The CDR3 has 16 amino acids. The J segment lost 3 bases and the V segment lost 1 base, leaving 10 bases of the junction unmatched. CDR3 coding DNA: TGTGCCAGCAGCGTAACCCCGTCGACAGGGTTCTACGAGCAGTACTTC. Protein product: CASSVTPSTGFYEQYF.

This chain joins TRBV7-9 and TRBJ2-3; D gene uncertain. Trimming took off 10 bases at V and 4 bases at J, with 12 bases between the two ends. Germline V gene data show CDR1 as SEHNR and CDR2 as FQNEAQ (reference sequence). The CDR3 is 12 residues long. The CDR3 region is CATADFADTQYF. For the CDR3, the DNA is TGTGCCACGGCCGACTTCGCAGATACGCAGTATTTT.

This clone appeared once. The chain carries TRBV19 and TRBJ2-7, with D maybe TRBD2 (5 bases). The length of the CDR3 is 15 residues. Trimming took off 1 base at V and 5 bases at J, with 15 bases between the two ends. Per the germline V gene, CDR1 is LNHDA and CDR2 is SQIVND (reference sequence). The CDR3 DNA reads as TGTGCCAGTAGTATAGTTGTGGGGAGACGGGACGAGCAGTACTTC. Amino acids: CASSIVVGRRDEQYF.